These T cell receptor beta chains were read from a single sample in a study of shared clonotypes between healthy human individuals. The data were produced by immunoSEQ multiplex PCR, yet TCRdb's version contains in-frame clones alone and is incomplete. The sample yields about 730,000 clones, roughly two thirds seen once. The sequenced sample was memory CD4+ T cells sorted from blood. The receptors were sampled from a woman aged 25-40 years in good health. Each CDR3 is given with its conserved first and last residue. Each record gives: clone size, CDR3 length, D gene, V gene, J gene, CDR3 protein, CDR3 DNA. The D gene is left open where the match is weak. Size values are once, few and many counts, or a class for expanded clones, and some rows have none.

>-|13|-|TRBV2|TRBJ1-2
CASTEVRAPGYTF
TGTGCCAGCACCGAGGTGAGGGCCCCTGGCTACACCTTC
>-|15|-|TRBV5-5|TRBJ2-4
CASSPAAGTKNIQYF
TGTGCCAGCAGCCCCGCGGCCGGGACCAAAAACATTCAGTACTTC
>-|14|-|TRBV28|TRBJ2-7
CASRVQGRAYEQYF
TGTGCCAGCAGGGTGCAGGGTAGGGCCTACGAGCAGTACTTC
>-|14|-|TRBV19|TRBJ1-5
CASSIGVVPQPQHF
TGTGCCAGTAGTATTGGGGTGGTCCCTCAGCCCCAGCATTTT
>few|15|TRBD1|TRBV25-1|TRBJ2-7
CASSDGTGGFYEQYF
TGTGCCAGCAGTGATGGGACAGGGGGCTTCTACGAGCAGTACTTC
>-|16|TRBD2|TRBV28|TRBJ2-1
CASSFASLAGRNEQFF
TGTGCCAGCAGTTTCGCTTCGCTAGCGGGAAGAAATGAGCAGTTCTTC
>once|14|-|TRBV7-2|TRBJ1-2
CASSLRLTDYGYTF
TGTGCCAGCAGCTTGAGACTAACGGACTATGGCTACACCTTC
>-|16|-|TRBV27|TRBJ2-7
CASSLSRRGRIGEQYF
TGTGCCAGCAGTTTGTCACGGCGAGGCCGGATAGGGGAGCAGTACTTC
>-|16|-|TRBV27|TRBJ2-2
CASSLSTGPSTGELFF
TGTGCCAGCAGTTTATCGACAGGCCCCAGCACCGGGGAGCTGTTTTTT
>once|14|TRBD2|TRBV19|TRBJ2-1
CASCSGRAEDEQFF
TGTGCCAGTTGTAGCGGGAGGGCCGAGGATGAGCAGTTCTTC
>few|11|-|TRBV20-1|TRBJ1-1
CSAPRDTEAFF
TGCAGTGCTCCCCGGGACACTGAAGCTTTCTTT
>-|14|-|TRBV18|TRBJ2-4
CASSPRVAKNIQYF
TGTGCCAGCTCCCCTAGGGTGGCCAAAAACATTCAGTACTTC
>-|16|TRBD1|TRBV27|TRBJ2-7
CASSPRTGSFFHEQYF
TGTGCCAGCAGTCCAAGGACAGGGTCATTTTTCCACGAGCAGTACTTC
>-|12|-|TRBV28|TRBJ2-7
CASTPGSYEQYF
TGTGCCAGCACCCCCGGCTCCTACGAGCAGTACTTC
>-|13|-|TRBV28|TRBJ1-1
CASSQSLRLEAFF
TGTGCCAGCAGTCAAAGCCTCAGATTAGAAGCTTTCTTT
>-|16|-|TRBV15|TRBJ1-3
CATSRDPAFSGNTIYF
TGTGCCACCAGCAGAGATCCTGCATTCTCTGGAAACACCATATATTTT
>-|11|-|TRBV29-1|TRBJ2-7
CSVEKHNEQYF
TGCAGCGTTGAAAAACATAACGAGCAGTACTTC
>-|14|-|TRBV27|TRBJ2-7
CASRGQIDSYEQYF
TGTGCCAGCAGGGGGCAAATCGACTCCTACGAGCAGTACTTC
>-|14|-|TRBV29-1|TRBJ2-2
CSVVGGSNTGELFF
TGCAGCGTTGTAGGGGGTTCGAACACCGGGGAGCTGTTTTTT
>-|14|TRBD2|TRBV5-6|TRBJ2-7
CASSLALAGNEQHF
TGTGCCAGCAGCTTGGCCCTAGCGGGAAACGAGCAGCACTTC
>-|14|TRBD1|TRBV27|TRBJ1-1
CASRMGQTNTEAFF
TGTGCCAGCAGAATGGGACAGACGAACACTGAAGCTTTCTTT
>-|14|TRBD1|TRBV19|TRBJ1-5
CASSRTGGNQPQHF
TGTGCCAGTAGTCGGACAGGGGGGAATCAGCCCCAGCATTTT
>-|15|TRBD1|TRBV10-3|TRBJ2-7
CAINSGTGVSYEQYF
TGTGCCATCAATTCAGGGACAGGGGTTTCCTACGAGCAGTACTTC
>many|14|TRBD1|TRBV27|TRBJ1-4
CASSGQGLNEKLFF
TGTGCCAGCAGTGGACAGGGCCTAAATGAAAAACTGTTTTTT
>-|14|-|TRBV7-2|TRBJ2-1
CASSHFSGHNEQFF
TGTGCCAGCAGCCATTTTAGCGGCCACAATGAGCAGTTCTTC
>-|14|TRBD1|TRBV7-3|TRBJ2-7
CASSEGTGPYEQYF
TGTGCCAGCAGCGAGGGGACAGGCCCCTACGAGCAGTACTTC
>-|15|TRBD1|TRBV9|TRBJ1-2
CASSVGTGGNYGYTF
TGTGCCAGCAGCGTAGGGACAGGGGGCAACTATGGCTACACCTTC
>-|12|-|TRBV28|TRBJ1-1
CASGWITSEAFF
TGTGCCAGCGGCTGGATAACCTCTGAAGCTTTCTTT
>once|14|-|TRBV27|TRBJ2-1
CASSISRDYNEQFF
TGTGCCAGCAGTATCTCGCGGGATTACAATGAGCAGTTCTTC
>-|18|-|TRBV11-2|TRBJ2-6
CASRKPGQSSSGANVLTF
TGTGCCAGCAGAAAGCCCGGACAGTCTAGCTCTGGGGCCAACGTCCTGACTTTC
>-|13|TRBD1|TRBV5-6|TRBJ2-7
CASSFTGVYEQYF
TGTGCCAGCAGCTTCACAGGGGTCTACGAGCAGTACTTC
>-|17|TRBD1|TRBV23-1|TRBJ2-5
CASSHRGGQGARETQYF
TGCGCCAGCAGTCATCGAGGCGGACAGGGGGCTAGAGAGACCCAGTACTTC
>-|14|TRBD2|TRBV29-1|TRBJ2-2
CSVSLAGGPGELFF
TGCAGCGTTTCACTAGCGGGAGGTCCCGGGGAGCTGTTTTTT
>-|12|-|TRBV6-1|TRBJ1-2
CASSENHGGYTF
TGTGCCAGCAGTGAAAACCACGGGGGCTACACCTTC
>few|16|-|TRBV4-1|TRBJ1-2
CASSQDEGQSLYGYTF
TGCGCCAGCAGCCAAGACGAAGGGCAGAGTCTTTATGGCTACACCTTC
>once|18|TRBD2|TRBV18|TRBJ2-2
CASSPWLAGDGGTGELFF
TGTGCCAGCTCACCTTGGTTAGCGGGAGACGGTGGCACCGGGGAGCTGTTTTTT
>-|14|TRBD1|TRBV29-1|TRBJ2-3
CSAGGTGKADTQYF
TGCAGCGCTGGGGGGACAGGGAAGGCAGATACGCAGTATTTT
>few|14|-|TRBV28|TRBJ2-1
CAHSRGGSYNEQFF
TGTGCCCACAGCAGGGGGGGTTCCTACAATGAGCAGTTCTTC
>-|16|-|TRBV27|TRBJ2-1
CASSLGGTLEYNEQFF
TGTGCCAGCAGTTTAGGGGGGACACTAGAGTACAATGAGCAGTTCTTC
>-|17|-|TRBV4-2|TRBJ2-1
CASSQAPQYSAALEQFF
TGTGCCAGCAGCCAAGCCCCCCAATACTCTGCCGCCCTTGAGCAGTTCTTC
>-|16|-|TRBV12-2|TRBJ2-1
CAKPNLSGGSYNEQFF
TGTGCAAAACCCAACCTAAGCGGGGGATCGTACAATGAGCAGTTCTTC
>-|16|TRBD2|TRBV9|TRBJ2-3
CASSVAAGISTDTQYF
TGTGCCAGCAGCGTAGCAGCGGGAATCAGCACAGATACGCAGTATTTT
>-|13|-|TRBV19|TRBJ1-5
CASSFASNQPQHF
TGTGCCAGTAGTTTTGCAAGCAATCAGCCCCAGCATTTT
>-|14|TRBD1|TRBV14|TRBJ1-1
CASSHTGGYTEAFF
TGTGCCAGCAGCCATACAGGGGGATACACTGAAGCTTTCTTT